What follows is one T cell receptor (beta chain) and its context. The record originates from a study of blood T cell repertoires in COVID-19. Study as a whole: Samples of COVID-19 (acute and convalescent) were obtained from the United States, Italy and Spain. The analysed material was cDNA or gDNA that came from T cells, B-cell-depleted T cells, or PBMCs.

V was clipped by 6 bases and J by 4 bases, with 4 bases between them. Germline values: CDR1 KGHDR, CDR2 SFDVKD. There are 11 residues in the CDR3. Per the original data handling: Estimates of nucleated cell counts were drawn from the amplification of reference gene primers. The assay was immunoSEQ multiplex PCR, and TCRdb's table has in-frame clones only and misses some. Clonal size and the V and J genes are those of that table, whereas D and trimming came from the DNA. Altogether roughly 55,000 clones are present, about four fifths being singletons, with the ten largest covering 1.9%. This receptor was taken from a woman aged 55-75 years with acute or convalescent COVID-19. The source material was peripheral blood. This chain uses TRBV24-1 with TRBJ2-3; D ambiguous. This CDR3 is CATSQADTQYF. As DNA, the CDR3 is TGTGCCACCAGTCAGGCAGATACGCAGTATTTT.